The source of this TCR beta chain is a study of cytomegalovirus exposure and HLA in healthy donors. Study results and caveats: On later analysis, the bulk of CMV-associated TCR beta chains appeared to be HLA-restricted.

The PCR employed 60 Vbeta primers together with 13 Jbeta primers. Here immunoSEQ multiplex PCR was the method, and the copy in TCRdb shows in-frame clones only, minus some. The sample includes more than 200,000 clones, 65% to 80% of them seen just once. The CDR3 extends over 14 amino acids. Trimming took off 4 bases at V and 4 bases at J, with 12 bases between the two ends. Germline lookup yields CDR1 SGHTA and CDR2 FQGTGA. This clone was detected once. Antigen unknown. Sequencing was carried out using PBMCs. The TCR was taken from a man aged 35 to 55 in good health and CMV-seronegative. The V call is TRBV7-3, the J call TRBJ2-3; D not resolved. CDR3 residues: CASSSLWPSDTQYF. In nucleotides, the CDR3 is TGTGCCAGCAGCTCGCTCTGGCCGTCAGATACGCAGTATTTT.